This T cell receptor (beta chain) originates from a study of CD8 T cells in ankylosing spondylitis. As regards this clonotype: This may stem from a read error, because a much larger clone lies one nucleotide away.

MiXCR, applied by TCRdb to the 5' RACE reads, yields one record per CDR3 protein. The sample records about 130,000 distinct CDR3 sequences, 9.3% being singletons. This CDR3 spans 14 amino acids. V shed 3 bases, J shed 7 bases, and the junction held 9 bases outside the gene matches. The chain has TRBV12-3 or TRBV12-4 and TRBJ2-7; TRBD1 matches at 7 bases. The clonotype was recovered from a male donor with ankylosing spondylitis or in good health (not recorded which). Specimen: blood, either unsorted or a sorted T cell fraction (not recorded which). The CDR3 coding sequence is TGTGCCAGCAGTTTCGGACAGGCCTCGGGGGAGCAGTACTTC. Encoded protein: CASSFGQASGEQYF.